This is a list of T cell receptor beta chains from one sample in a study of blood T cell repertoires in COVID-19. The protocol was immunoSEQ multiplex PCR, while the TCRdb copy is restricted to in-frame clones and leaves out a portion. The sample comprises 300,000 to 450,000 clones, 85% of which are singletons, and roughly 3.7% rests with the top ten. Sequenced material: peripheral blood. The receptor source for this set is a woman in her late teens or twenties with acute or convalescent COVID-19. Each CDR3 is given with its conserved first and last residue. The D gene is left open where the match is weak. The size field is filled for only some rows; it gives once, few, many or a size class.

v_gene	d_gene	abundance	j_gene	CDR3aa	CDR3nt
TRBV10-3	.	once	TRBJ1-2	CAISESEVPMGYTF	TGTGCCATCAGTGAGTCGGAGGTCCCAATGGGCTACACCTTC
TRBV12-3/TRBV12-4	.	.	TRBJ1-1	CASSLGQGEAFF	TGTGCCAGCAGTTTAGGTCAGGGGGAAGCTTTCTTT
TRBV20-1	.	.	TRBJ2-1	CSALDYNEQFF	TGCAGTGCCTTAGATTACAATGAGCAGTTCTTC
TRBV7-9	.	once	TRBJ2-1	CATRTFRDEQFF	TGTGCCACCCGGACATTTAGGGATGAGCAGTTCTTC
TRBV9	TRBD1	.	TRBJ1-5	CASSPGQGWEPQHF	TGTGCCAGCAGCCCAGGACAGGGCTGGGAGCCCCAGCATTTT
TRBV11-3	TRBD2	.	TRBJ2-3	CASSSQRGVPDTQYF	TGTGCCAGCAGCTCCCAGCGGGGGGTCCCAGATACGCAGTATTTT
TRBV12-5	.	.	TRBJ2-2	CASGPGHSNTGELFF	TGTGCTAGTGGCCCGGGACACTCGAACACCGGGGAGCTGTTTTTT
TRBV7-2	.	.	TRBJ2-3	CASSQVGALSTDTQYF	TGTGCCAGCAGCCAGGTGGGGGCCCTTAGCACAGATACGCAGTATTTT
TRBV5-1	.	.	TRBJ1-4	CASSLEGLEKLFF	TGCGCCAGCAGCTTGGAGGGACTTGAAAAACTGTTTTTT
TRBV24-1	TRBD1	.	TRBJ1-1	CATSDPTTGDAFF	TGTGCCACCAGTGACCCTACGACAGGGGATGCTTTCTTT
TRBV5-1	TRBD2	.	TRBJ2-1	CASSLEGLVYNEQFF	TGCGCCAGCAGCTTGGAGGGACTAGTATACAATGAGCAGTTCTTC
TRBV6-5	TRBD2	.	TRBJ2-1	CACQGLAGSNEQFF	TGTGCCTGCCAGGGGCTAGCGGGCAGCAATGAGCAGTTCTTC
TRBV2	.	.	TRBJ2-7	CASTKEGGHYEQYF	TGTGCCAGCACTAAAGAGGGGGGGCACTACGAGCAGTACTTC
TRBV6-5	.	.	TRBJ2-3	CASSQDWHTQYF	TGTGCCAGCAGCCAGGACTGGCATACGCAGTATTTT
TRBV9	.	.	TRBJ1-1	CASSVGDFNTEAFF	TGTGCCAGCAGCGTAGGGGACTTTAACACTGAAGCTTTCTTT
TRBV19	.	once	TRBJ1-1	CASSITSVNTEAFF	TGTGCCAGTAGTATCACTTCGGTGAACACTGAAGCTTTCTTT
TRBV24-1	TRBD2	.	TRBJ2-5	CATSEFTSGISGETQYF	TGTGCCACCAGTGAATTTACTAGCGGGATCTCTGGAGAGACCCAGTACTTC
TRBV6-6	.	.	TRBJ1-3	CASSLTGPGNTIYF	TGTGCCAGCAGTTTGACAGGCCCTGGAAACACCATATATTTT
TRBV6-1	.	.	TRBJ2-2	CASSEASFDTGELFF	TGTGCCAGCAGTGAAGCTAGTTTCGACACCGGGGAGCTGTTTTTT
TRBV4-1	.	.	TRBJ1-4	CASSQRSATNEKLFF	TGCGCCAGCAGCCAACGGTCGGCAACTAATGAAAAACTGTTTTTT
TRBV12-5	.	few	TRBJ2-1	CASGARTGTLLYNEQFF	TGTGCTAGTGGTGCAAGGACCGGGACTCTCCTTTACAATGAGCAGTTCTTC
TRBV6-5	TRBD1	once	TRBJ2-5	CASRTGGGKETQYF	TGTGCCAGCAGGACAGGGGGCGGGAAAGAGACCCAGTACTTC
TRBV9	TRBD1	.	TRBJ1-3	CASSPQTGSGNTIYF	TGTGCCAGCAGCCCCCAGACAGGGTCTGGAAACACCATATATTTT
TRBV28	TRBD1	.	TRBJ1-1	CASPPTGMNTEAFF	TGTGCCAGCCCCCCGACAGGGATGAACACTGAAGCTTTCTTT
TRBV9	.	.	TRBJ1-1	CASSVGSLNTEAFF	TGTGCCAGCAGCGTAGGTTCGTTGAACACTGAAGCTTTCTTT
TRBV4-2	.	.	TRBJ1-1	CASSEQYRERTEAFF	TGTGCCAGCAGCGAACAATACAGGGAGCGCACTGAAGCTTTCTTT
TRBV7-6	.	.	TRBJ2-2	CASSPVRGTGELFF	TGTGCCAGCAGCCCAGTAAGGGGCACCGGGGAGCTGTTTTTT
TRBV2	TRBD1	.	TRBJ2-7	CASSEAGTRQGFHEQYF	TGTGCCAGCAGTGAAGCGGGAACGAGACAGGGGTTCCACGAGCAGTACTTC
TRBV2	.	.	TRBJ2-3	CASNREYSTDTQYF	TGTGCCAGCAACAGGGAATACTCCACAGATACGCAGTATTTT
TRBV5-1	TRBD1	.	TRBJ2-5	CASSMTGTGETQYF	TGCGCCAGCAGCATGACAGGGACGGGGGAGACCCAGTACTTC
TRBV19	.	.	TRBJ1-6	CASSSESSYNSPLHF	TGTGCCAGTAGTAGCGAGAGCTCCTATAATTCACCCCTCCACTTT
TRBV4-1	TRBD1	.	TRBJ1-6	CASSGTARSPLHF	TGCGCCAGCAGTGGGACAGCACGATCACCCCTCCACTTT
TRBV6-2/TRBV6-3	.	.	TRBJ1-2	CASSYSNPAGGYGYTF	TGTGCCAGCAGTTACTCTAATCCGGCGGGGGGCTATGGCTACACCTTC
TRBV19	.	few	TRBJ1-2	CASSSTGSGGYTF	TGTGCCAGTAGTTCCACAGGGTCGGGTGGCTACACCTTC